The entry below describes one TCR beta chain. Random-hexamer reverse transcription was applied to roughly 0.5 to 1 ug RNA. TCRdb called the immunoSEQ multiplex PCR reads again in MiXCR, with one record for every CDR3 protein. The data hold tens of thousands of distinct CDR3 sequences, with 94% observed a single time. The data derive from a study of CD8 T cells in Susac syndrome. CDR3 length: 13 residues. Germline-derived CDR1 and CDR2 are SQVTM and ANQGSEA. Trimming cost V 7 bases and J 2 bases, with 11 bases left between them. The sample comprised CD8+ T cells from PBMCs. The origin of this receptor is a human donor with Susac syndrome. J is TRBJ2-2 and V is TRBV29-1; D remains unclear. CDR3 in amino acids: CSAQDGNTGELFF. In DNA, the CDR3 is TGCAGCGCCCAGGACGGAAACACCGGGGAGCTGTTTTTT.